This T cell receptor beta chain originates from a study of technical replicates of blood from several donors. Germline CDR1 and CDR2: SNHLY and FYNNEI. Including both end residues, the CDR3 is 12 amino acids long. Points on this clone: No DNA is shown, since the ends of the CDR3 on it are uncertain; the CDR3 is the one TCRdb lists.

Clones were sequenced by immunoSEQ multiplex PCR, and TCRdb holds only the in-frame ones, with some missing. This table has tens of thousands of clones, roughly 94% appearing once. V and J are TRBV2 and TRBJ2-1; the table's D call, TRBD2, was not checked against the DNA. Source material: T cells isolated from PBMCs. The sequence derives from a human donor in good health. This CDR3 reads CASSVASGSVVF.